One sample yielded the 23 T cell receptor beta chains listed below, sequenced in a study of cytomegalovirus exposure and HLA in healthy donors. With 60 Vbeta and 13 Jbeta primers, the PCR was carried out. Here immunoSEQ multiplex PCR was the method, and the copy in TCRdb shows in-frame clones only, minus some. The sample carries approximately 220,000 clones, approximately 83% recorded once. Sequenced input: PBMCs. Every receptor here comes from a girl aged 10 to 17 in good health and CMV-seronegative.

The chain has TRBV2 and TRBJ1-1; 10 bases agree with TRBD1. Trimming at V came to 8 bases and at J to 6 bases, leaving 6 bases not matched to a gene. The CDR3 spans 13 residues. CDR1 is SNHLY and CDR2 is FYNNEI in the germline V gene. This chain's CDR3 is CASSGQGRAEAFF. CDR3 DNA: TGTGCCAGCTCGGGACAGGGGAGAGCTGAAGCTTTCTTT.

A few counts support this clone. The sample holds other DNA sequences that translate to the same CDR3. V usage is TRBV6-1 and J usage is TRBJ2-7; TRBD1 is a possible D gene (5 bases). The V gene's germline CDR1 is MNHNS and CDR2 SASEGT. V lost 7 bases and J 3 bases, leaving 7 bases between the germline ends. CDR3 length equals 11 residues. The CDR3 nucleotides read TGTGCCAGCAACAGGAACTACGAGCAGTACTTC. Translating gives CASNRNYEQYF.

In this sample, this clone turned up a few times. The gene calls are TRBV5-1 and TRBJ2-3, with 8 nucleotides matching TRBD1. CDR3 length equals 14 residues. Trimming took 4 bases from V and 4 from J; bases not matched to a gene: 5. CDR1 is SGHRS and CDR2 is YFSETQ in the germline V gene. This CDR3 reads CASSPRTGSDTQYF. In nucleotides, the CDR3 is TGCGCCAGCAGCCCGCGGACAGGGTCAGATACGCAGTATTTT.

CDR3 sequence reads: CASSPRKGIYEQYF. CDR3 sequence (DNA): TGTGCCAGCAGCCCCCGCAAGGGGATCTACGAGCAGTACTTC. The chain couples TRBV7-2 to TRBJ2-7, with D possibly TRBD1 on 5 matching bases. The CDR3 is 14 amino acids. The germline V gene encodes CDR1 SGHTA and CDR2 FQGNSA. V lost 5 bases and J lost 3, with 14 bases in between. The complete variable domain, with remaining parts taken from reference TRBV7-2 and TRBJ2-7, reads GAGVSQSPSNKVTEKGKDVELRCDPISGHTALYWYRQSLGQGLEFLIYFQGNSAPDKSGLPSDRFSAERTGGSVSTLTIQRTQQEDSAVYLCASSPRKGIYEQYFGPGTRLTVT.

V gene TRBV27 combines with J gene TRBJ2-3; D is uncertain. Trimming removed 8 bases at V and 10 bases at J, with 16 bases between. The CDR3 extends over 12 amino acids. CDR1 is MNHEY and CDR2 is SMNVEV in the germline V gene (reference sequence). As DNA, the CDR3 is TGTGCCAGCGGCTCGTCCTGGAGTCCGCAGTATTTT. It specifies CASGSSWSPQYF.

The chain joins TRBV27 to TRBJ2-5; 7 nucleotides align to TRBD1. The J call may be wrong; the DNA end is better matched by TRBJ2-7. CDR3 length: 16 residues. The germline V gene has CDR1 MNHEY and CDR2 SMNVEV (reference sequence). The CDR3 DNA reads TGTGCCAGCAGTTTTAGGGCCCGGGACAGATCCTACGAGCAGTACTTC. As protein: CASSFRARDRSYEQYF.

J is TRBJ2-5 and V is TRBV28; a possible D gene is TRBD1 (5 bases). Deletions cut 2 bases from V and 2 bases from J, with 9 bases between. The CDR3 length is 14 residues. Per germline, CDR1 MDHEN and CDR2 SYDVKM. The CDR3 region has the DNA TGTGCCAGCAGTTTAGGGGCGCCTCAAGAGACCCAGTACTTC. It encodes CASSLGAPQETQYF.

V usage is TRBV7-2 and J usage is TRBJ2-7; 9 nucleotides line up with TRBD2. Germline V gene data show CDR1 as SGHTA and CDR2 as FQGNSA. This CDR3 region has 16 residues. Germline trimming cut 5 bases from V and 4 bases from J; bases unmatched to any gene: 12. In nucleotides, the CDR3 is TGTGCCAGCAGCAATCTTGTGATTAGCGGGAGTTACGAGCAGTACTTC. Translating gives CASSNLVISGSYEQYF.

The J gene is TRBJ2-5, the V gene TRBV7-2; 16 bases align to TRBD2. CDR1 is SGHTA, CDR2 FQGNSA, per germline. CDR3 length equals 16 residues. Trimming cost V 3 bases and J 4 bases; bases outside gene matches: 2. The CDR3 DNA sequence: TGTGCCAGCAGCTTGGGACTAGCGGGGGGGCGAGAGACCCAGTACTTC. This translates into CASSLGLAGGRETQYF.

The chain joins TRBV11-3 to TRBJ2-2; D is uncertain. Trimming pared 5 bases from V and 0 bases from J, leaving 7 bases between. Germline V lookup: CDR1 SGHNT, CDR2 YENEEA. The CDR3 consists of 14 residues. The CDR3 here is CASSRSSNTGELFF. CDR3 coding DNA: TGTGCCAGCAGCCGGAGTTCGAACACCGGGGAGCTGTTTTTT.

J is TRBJ1-4 and V is TRBV30; 10 bases align to TRBD1. V shed 4 bases, J shed 1 base, and the junction held 6 bases outside the gene matches. Germline V CDR1 and CDR2: GTSNPN, SVGIG (reference sequence). This CDR3 contains 16 residues. DNA for the CDR3: TGTGCCTGGACAGGACAGGGGGTAGTAACTAATGAAAAACTGTTTTTT. Translation: CAWTGQGVVTNEKLFF.

This chain uses TRBV6-5 with TRBJ2-2; D remains ambiguous. The V end was cut by 6 bases, the J end by 6 bases, with 8 bases between. The CDR3 contains 12 residues. Germline V gene lookup returns CDR1 MNHEY and CDR2 SVGAGI. CDR3 nucleotide sequence: TGTGCCAGCAGACACAGAGCCGGGGAGCTGTTTTTT. It yields the protein CASRHRAGELFF.

The chain couples TRBV6-6 to TRBJ2-7; D may be TRBD2 (5 bases). Trimming pared 7 bases from V and 3 bases from J, leaving 13 bases between. Germline-derived CDR1 and CDR2 are MNHNY and SVGAGI (reference sequence). The CDR3 is made up of 13 amino acids. CDR3 loop: CASTAQAGYEQYF. In DNA form, the CDR3 reads TGTGCCAGCACTGCCCAGGCGGGCTACGAGCAGTACTTC.

This clone was seen more than once but under ten times. The rearrangement joins TRBV6-5 to TRBJ2-6, with no clear D. This CDR3 is built from 15 residues. V was trimmed by 10 bases and J by 0 bases, leaving 13 bases between them. Germline V gene lookup returns CDR1 MNHEY and CDR2 SVGAGI. CDR3 DNA sequence: TGTGCCATTACCCTACTGAGCTCTGGGGCCAACGTCCTGACTTTC. It yields the protein CAITLLSSGANVLTF.

The V gene is TRBV6-1, the J gene TRBJ1-3; tentative D call: TRBD1 (5 bases). The ends were cut back, 4 bases at V and 7 bases at J, with 14 bases in the middle. Germline CDR1 is MNHNS and CDR2 is SASEGT. The CDR3 covers 14 residues. CDR3 loop: CASSAQGTQNTIYF. Here the CDR3 DNA reads TGTGCCAGCAGTGCGCAGGGCACGCAGAACACCATATATTTT.

The V call is TRBV5-4, the J call TRBJ2-4, with 8 bases fitting TRBD1. Germline loops: CDR1 SGHNT, CDR2 YYREEE (reference sequence). This CDR3 has 13 residues. V was pared by 4 bases and J by 9 bases, with 6 bases of the junction left unmatched. The CDR3 sequence is CASSTTGEGIQYF. CDR3 nucleotides: TGTGCCAGCAGCACGACAGGGGAAGGCATTCAGTACTTC.

The chain employs TRBV15 and TRBJ1-2; D unresolved. Deletions cut 0 bases from V and 5 bases from J, with 10 bases between. CDR1 is LNHNV, CDR2 YYDKDF, per germline (reference sequence). The CDR3 has 14 residues. CDR3 DNA: TGTGCCACCAGCAGAGATCTCGCGGATTATGGCTACACCTTC. This translates into CATSRDLADYGYTF.

This clone was picked up one time. The chain uses TRBV28 and TRBJ1-3; tentatively, D is TRBD1 (5 bases). Trimming pared 5 bases from V and 3 bases from J, leaving 11 bases between. CDR1 is MDHEN and CDR2 is SYDVKM in the germline V gene. The CDR3 covers 14 residues. CDR3 coding DNA: TGTGCCAGCAGTGTTTTAGGGGTTGGAAACACCATATATTTT. Residues: CASSVLGVGNTIYF.

This clone occurred once. The rearrangement uses TRBV2 and TRBJ1-2; a possible D gene is TRBD1 (5 bases). This CDR3 has 14 residues. The germline gives CDR1 SNHLY, CDR2 FYNNEI. V was clipped by 1 base and J by 1 base, with 7 bases between them. The CDR3 sequence: CASSEEGINYGYTF. The DNA for the CDR3 is TGTGCCAGCAGTGAAGAGGGGATTAACTATGGCTACACCTTC.

This clone was recorded a few times. This chain connects TRBV6-5 to TRBJ2-7; 8 bases line up with TRBD1. Germline CDR1 and CDR2: MNHEY and SVGAGI. This CDR3 spans 14 amino acids. V trimming: 6 bases; J trimming: 2 bases; junction bases outside the gene matches: 6. The CDR3 bases are TGTGCCAGCAGAAACGGACAGGGCGCCTACGAGCAGTACTTC. It translates to CASRNGQGAYEQYF.

CDR3 loop: CASSESGIQAYNEQFF. The CDR3 DNA reads TGCGCCAGCAGTGAGTCGGGAATACAGGCCTACAATGAGCAGTTCTTC. This chain links TRBV10-1 with TRBJ2-1; tentative D call: TRBD1 (5 bases). The CDR3 covers 16 residues. CDR1 is WNHNN, CDR2 SYGVQD, per germline (reference sequence). Trimming removed 0 bases from V and 2 bases from J, with 11 bases in between.

The chain carries TRBV28 and TRBJ1-2; D is undetermined. The CDR3 has 11 amino acids. The V gene lost 6 bases and the J gene lost 4 bases, with 6 bases spanning the gap. Germline assignment: CDR1 MDHEN and CDR2 SYDVKM. For the CDR3, the DNA is TGTGCCAGCAGAGGGAGCTATGGCTACACCTTC. This translates into CASRGSYGYTF.

This clone came up a few times. The chain combines TRBV6-1 with TRBJ1-3; no clear D. The V gene's germline CDR1 is MNHNS and CDR2 SASEGT. The CDR3 is made up of 16 amino acids. V was clipped by 2 bases and J by 0 bases, with 11 bases between them. CDR3 amino acids: CASSESATLSGNTIYF. The CDR3 coding sequence is TGTGCCAGCAGTGAATCCGCGACTCTCTCTGGAAACACCATATATTTT.